The rows below give T cell receptor beta chains drawn from one sample of a study of T cell responses to AZD1222 COVID-19 vaccine. TCRdb's table, derived via immunoSEQ multiplex PCR, lists solely in-frame clones and lacks some. The sample lists 130,000 to 150,000 clones, 80% to 90% occurring once. This material consisted of peripheral blood, taken on day 0 of AZD1222 vaccination. The receptors derive from an adult in good health. The CDR3 runs from the conserved cysteine through the conserved F or W. The D gene is left open where the match is weak. The listing skips clone size in some rows; elsewhere it reads once, few, many or a size class.

TRBJ2-7 | TRBV5-1 | NA | NA | TGCGCCAGCAGCTTTTTTCCAACCTACGAGCAGTACTTC | CASSFFPTYEQYF
TRBJ1-2 | TRBV19 | NA | NA | TGTGCCAGTAGTACCCGGCGGGGCTACACCTTC | CASSTRRGYTF
TRBJ1-2 | TRBV6-5 | NA | NA | TGTGCCAGCAGTTACTCGAGACCAGACTTTAACTATGGCTACACCTTC | CASSYSRPDFNYGYTF
TRBJ2-1 | TRBV7-9 | NA | TRBD2 | TGTGCCAGCAGCTCCCCACTAGCGGGAGAGGACAATGAGCAGTTCTTC | CASSSPLAGEDNEQFF
TRBJ2-2 | TRBV7-6 | few | NA | TGTGCCAGCAGCTTGGCGGCGAGGGGGAACACCGGGGAGCTGTTTTTT | CASSLAARGNTGELFF
TRBJ1-5 | TRBV2 | NA | NA | TGTGCCAGCAGTGAAGCCAGAAAGGAGAATCAGCCCCAGCATTTT | CASSEARKENQPQHF
TRBJ1-2 | TRBV28 | NA | NA | TGTGCCTTAAAGAGGGGTTCGGGTGGCTACACCTTC | CALKRGSGGYTF
TRBJ1-2 | TRBV10-3 | NA | TRBD1 | TGTGCCATCAACGCAGGGGGCGCGGGGGGCTACACCTTC | CAINAGGAGGYTF
TRBJ1-2 | TRBV14 | NA | NA | TGTGCCAGCAGCCAAAACCGGGACATAGGGTATGGCTACACCTTC | CASSQNRDIGYGYTF
TRBJ2-2 | TRBV27 | NA | TRBD2 | TGTGCCAGCAGCGAACTCCGGGGGGTGAGGACCGGGGAGCTGTTTTTT | CASSELRGVRTGELFF
TRBJ2-3 | TRBV27 | NA | TRBD1 | TGTGCCAGCAGACCACAGGGGGCGCTGGGAGATACGCAGTATTTT | CASRPQGALGDTQYF
TRBJ2-1 | TRBV19 | NA | NA | TGTGCCAGTAGTATGGGGTCAGGGGCACCGCGGGGGTCCTACAATGAGCAGTTCTTC | CASSMGSGAPRGSYNEQFF
TRBJ1-1 | TRBV27 | once | NA | TGTGCCAGCAGTTTATCCGATAGAAACACTGAAGCTTTCTTT | CASSLSDRNTEAFF
TRBJ1-3 | TRBV7-9 | NA | NA | TGTGCCAGCAGCTTAAGTGGAAACACCATATATTTT | CASSLSGNTIYF
TRBJ2-7 | TRBV6-5 | once | NA | TGTGCCAGCAGTTACTCGTTTCGGGGGTCCTACGAGCAGTACTTC | CASSYSFRGSYEQYF
TRBJ2-1 | TRBV5-6 | NA | NA | TGTGCCAGCAGCTTGGGGAATTACTACAATGAGCAGTTCTTC | CASSLGNYYNEQFF
TRBJ1-1 | TRBV19 | NA | NA | TGTGCCAGTAGTATAGGCGGGGGGCGCATAACTGAAGCTTTCTTT | CASSIGGGRITEAFF
TRBJ2-3 | TRBV10-3 | NA | NA | TGTGCCATCCACAGAGGGCCAGGGAACACAGATACGCAGTATTTT | CAIHRGPGNTDTQYF